This T cell receptor (beta chain) was found in a study of memory CD4+ T cells and cytomegalovirus serostatus. Study-wide results and caveats: CMV serostatus prediction reached median AUC approximately 0.96, or 0.89 with US-trained model.

Sequenced by immunoSEQ multiplex PCR; TCRdb stores in-frame clones only, minus some. The data hold about 82,000 clones, with more than 70% observed a single time. This clone was picked up one time. Its cognate antigen is unknown. V shed 7 bases and J shed 4 bases, with 9 bases lying between them. The CDR3 has 12 residues. Looked up from germline, CDR1 is MNHNY and CDR2 is SVGAGI (reference sequence). Single viable CD3+CD4+CD8-CD45RO+ cells were sorted as the memory CD4+ T cells. Serostatus was set by detecting CMV pp150, pp28, p38, p52 IgG. V and J are TRBV6-6 and TRBJ2-3; the D is unclear. Material: memory CD4+ T cells from blood. The origin of this receptor is an adult in good health and CMV-seronegative. The CDR3 sequence is CASTRSSDTQYF. CDR3 DNA sequence: TGTGCCAGCACCAGATCCTCAGATACGCAGTATTTT.